The 24 T cell receptor beta chains below all came from one sample that was sequenced in a study of T cells in women clearing cervical HPV infection. Generated by immunoSEQ multiplex PCR, the TCRdb table keeps only in-frame clones and is missing some. This repertoire includes about 35,000 clones. The sample taken for sequencing was blood buffy coat. The receptors shown here come from a woman between 18 and 70 years old with a cervical HPV16 infection that either progressed to CIN3+ or cleared (not recorded which).

As to this clone: The read ends 3 residues before the CDR3 terminus; that terminus is restored from the germline J gene. The chain recombines TRBV6-1 with TRBJ2-5, with 7 nucleotides matching TRBD2. CDR1 and CDR2 from the germline V gene are MNHNS and SASEGT. The CDR3 length is 14 residues. V trimming: 4 bases; J trimming: 1 base; junction bases outside the gene matches: 3. The chain's CDR3 is CASSVGLPQETQYF. The CDR3 bases that were read are TGTGCCAGCAGTGTGGGACTACCCCAAGAGACC.

Remarks on this clone: The CDR3 end is not reached by the read, which stops 3 residues before it; the germline J gene fills it in. J is TRBJ2-7 and V is TRBV6-2 or TRBV6-3; perhaps TRBD2 as D (6 bases). The length of the CDR3 is 14 residues. Germline CDR1 MNHEY, CDR2 SVGEGT. The germline V and J ends were trimmed by 6 bases and 0 bases, with 12 bases remaining between them. The part of the CDR3 DNA that was read is TGTGCCAGCAGGCGGACTACCGGCTCCTACGAG. This encodes CASRRTTGSYE. The CDR3 in its entirety is CASRRTTGSYEQYF.

Concerning this clone: From the germline J gene comes the end of the CDR3, since the read stops 3 residues before it. V and J are TRBV7-9 and TRBJ1-2; D is undetermined. The germline V gene has CDR1 SEHNR and CDR2 FQNEAQ (reference sequence). This CDR3 spans 13 amino acids. The CDR3 protein is CASSLIANPDYTF. CDR3 DNA, as far as it was read: TGTGCCAGCAGCCTAATCGCCAACCCTGAC.

Points on this clone: The read is 3 residues too short to cover the CDR3 end, so that end is filled in from the germline J gene. The genes are TRBV2 and TRBJ1-5; the D gene is possibly TRBD1 (6 bases). This CDR3 contains 14 residues. Germline V CDR1 and CDR2: SNHLY, FYNNEI. V was pared by 7 bases and J by 4 bases, with 14 bases between. This CDR3 reads CASTKQDRNQPQHF. The CDR3 bases that were read are TGTGCCAGCACCAAACAGGACAGAAATCAGCCC.

CDR3 DNA, as far as it was read: TGTGCCAGCAGCGAGGGGGAGTCAGATACG. This encodes CASSEGESDT. The full CDR3 protein is CASSEGESDTQYF. The rearrangement uses TRBV5-4 and TRBJ2-3, with D possibly being TRBD1 (6 bases). The read terminates 3 residues before the CDR3 end, so the remaining end is supplied by the germline J gene. The CDR3 contains 13 residues. V dropped 4 bases and J dropped 4 bases, with 10 bases sitting between them. Germline CDR1 is SGHNT and CDR2 is YYREEE (reference sequence).

As concerns this clone: The sequence runs out 3 residues before the end of the CDR3; the remainder is reconstructed from the germline J gene. The rearrangement uses TRBV7-2 and TRBJ2-5, with TRBD1 as a possible D gene (6 bases). The CDR3 extends over 14 amino acids. CDR1 and CDR2 (germline): SGHTA, FQGNSA. Trimming shortened V by 4 bases and J by 4 bases, and 13 bases separated the two germline ends. Partial CDR3 DNA: TGTGCCAGCAGCTCAGGGGTTCCGGGAGAGACC. Protein product: CASSSGVPGET. The full CDR3 reads CASSSGVPGETQYF.

Notes on this clone: The read terminates 3 residues before the CDR3 end, so the remaining end is supplied by the germline J gene. The chain joins TRBV7-8 to TRBJ2-7, with 12 nucleotides matching TRBD2. This CDR3 is 17 amino acids long. In germline, CDR1 is SGHVS, CDR2 FQNEAQ. Germline trimming cut 5 bases from V and 6 bases from J; bases unmatched to any gene: 14. The CDR3 DNA, read in part, is TGTGCCAGCAGCCCCCTACCCCCTAGCGGGAGGGCCCCCGAG. It encodes CASSPLPPSGRAPE. The CDR3, in full, reads CASSPLPPSGRAPEQYF.

A word on this clone: The read falls 3 residues short of the CDR3 end, and the missing part is taken from the germline J gene. V gene TRBV2 combines with J gene TRBJ2-3; D gene uncertain. Deletions cut 2 bases from V and 2 bases from J, with 11 bases between. Germline CDR1 SNHLY, CDR2 FYNNEI. CDR3 length: 15 amino acids. The CDR3 here is CASSERFPSTDTQYF. CDR3 DNA, as far as it was read: TGTGCCAGCAGTGAAAGGTTCCCCTCCACAGATACG.

Remarks on this clone: Read sequence stops 3 residues before the CDR3 end, and the germline J gene provides the missing end. This chain uses TRBV29-1 with TRBJ2-1, with a tentative D call TRBD1 (5 bases). The CDR3 contains 16 residues. V gave up 2 bases and J gave up 4 bases, with 18 bases separating them. The germline V gene encodes CDR1 SQVTM and CDR2 ANQGSEA. The CDR3 DNA, read in part, is TGCAGCGTTGAATCAGGGATCCCCTGGGAATACAATGAG. It specifies CSVESGIPWEYNE. The CDR3 as a whole reads CSVESGIPWEYNEQFF.

Worth noting for this clone: From the germline J gene comes the end of the CDR3, since the read stops 3 residues before it. The chain carries TRBV20-1 and TRBJ1-2; D is ambiguous. This CDR3 is built from 13 residues. Trimming removed 7 bases from V and 0 bases from J, with 12 bases in between. CDR1 DFQATT and CDR2 SNEGSKA come from the germline V gene (reference sequence). CDR3: CSVSSAANYGYTF. The sequenced part of the CDR3 DNA is TGCAGTGTCAGTTCTGCCGCTAACTATGGC.

Comments on this clone: The read halts 3 residues ahead of the CDR3 end, with the missing end drawn from the germline J gene. V usage is TRBV5-4 and J usage is TRBJ2-5, with D possibly TRBD2 on 6 matching bases. Deletions cut 0 bases from V and 1 base from J, with 10 bases between. The CDR3 sequence is 15 residues long. CDR1 is SGHNT, CDR2 YYREEE, per germline (reference sequence). The covered CDR3 bases are TGTGCCAGCAGCTTGGAAGGTAGCGGCCAAGAGACC. It encodes CASSLEGSGQET. The whole CDR3 reads CASSLEGSGQETQYF. Complete variable domain (other parts from reference TRBV5-4 and TRBJ2-5): ETGVTQSPTHLIKTRGQQVTLRCSSQSGHNTVSWYQQALGQGPQFIFQYYREEENGRGNFPPRFSGLQFPNYSSELNVNALELDDSALYLCASSLEGSGQETQYFGPGTRLLVL.

Notes on this clone: The read comes to an end 3 residues before the CDR3 does, leaving the germline J gene to fill in the end. The chain couples TRBV7-2 to TRBJ1-2; the match to TRBD1 covers 7 bases. The CDR3 extends over 13 amino acids. CDR1 and CDR2 (germline): SGHTA, FQGNSA. CDR3 region: CASSSHTGVTYTF. The CDR3 DNA, read in part, is TGTGCCAGCAGCTCCCACACAGGGGTCACC.

About this clone: The observed sequence ends 3 residues before the CDR3 terminus, with the missing tail filled in from the germline J gene. The genes are TRBV7-2 and TRBJ2-5; 7 nucleotides line up with TRBD2. The CDR3 has 13 amino acids. Germline V gene lookup returns CDR1 SGHTA and CDR2 FQGNSA. CDR3 DNA, as far as it was read: TGTGCCAGCAGCTCGTTAGCGGGTGGCACC. Its protein is CASSSLAGGT. The entire CDR3 is CASSSLAGGTQYF.

For this clone: The read terminates 3 residues ahead of where the CDR3 ends, so the germline J gene completes it. This chain joins TRBV18 and TRBJ1-1, with TRBD1 matching 9 bases. CDR1 is KGHSH, CDR2 LQKENI, per germline. This CDR3 has 17 amino acids. Trimming took 3 bases from V and 0 from J; bases not matched to a gene: 8. The DNA read from the CDR3 is TGTGCCAGCTCACCGGGACAGGGAGTTGGCATGAACACTGAA. The encoded protein is CASSPGQGVGMNTE. The CDR3, in full, reads CASSPGQGVGMNTEAFF.

CDR3 sequence: CSATPGTGAQPQHF. The sequenced CDR3 bases are TGCAGTGCTACCCCTGGGACAGGGGCTCAGCCC. The V and J genes are TRBV20-1 and TRBJ1-5, with 10 nucleotides matching TRBD1. The CDR3 end falls 3 residues outside the read, so it is completed with the germline J gene. V dropped 4 bases and J dropped 6; count of bases not matched to a gene: 6. CDR3 length equals 14 residues. The V gene's germline CDR1 is DFQATT and CDR2 SNEGSKA (reference sequence).

This clone counts as medium-sized (0.01 to 0.1%) by frequency. The read halts 3 residues ahead of the CDR3 end, with the missing end drawn from the germline J gene. V gene TRBV14 combines with J gene TRBJ2-7; the D is unclear. Trimming stripped 4 bases from V and 6 bases from J, with 10 bases between. The germline gives CDR1 SGHDN, CDR2 FVKESK. The CDR3 sequence is 12 residues long. The CDR3 DNA, read in part, is TGTGCCAGCAGCCTCAACTTGGTCGAG. As protein: CASSLNLVE. The complete CDR3 reads CASSLNLVEQYF.

Note on this clone: With the read ending 3 residues before the CDR3 end, the germline J gene is used to fill in that end. The V call is TRBV19, the J call TRBJ1-2, with 9 bases matching TRBD1. Germline V gene lookup returns CDR1 LNHDA and CDR2 SQIVND (reference sequence). The CDR3 contains 18 residues. The V gene end was trimmed by 4 bases and the J gene end by 2 bases; junction bases not matched to a gene: 14. The CDR3 is CASSTVPQRDRENYGYTF. The covered CDR3 bases are TGTGCCAGTAGTACAGTTCCACAGCGGGACAGGGAAAACTATGGC.

About this clone: The sequenced fragment ends 3 residues before the CDR3 boundary, so the rest is inferred from the germline J gene. The genes are TRBV20-1 and TRBJ2-7; D uncertain. Germline CDR1 reads DFQATT; CDR2 reads SNEGSKA (reference sequence). Trimming cost V 3 bases and J 6 bases, with 15 bases left between them. The CDR3 loop spans 13 amino acids. The sequenced CDR3 bases are TGCAGTGCTAGCCCCCTCACAGTCGCCGAG. It codes for CSASPLTVAE. The full CDR3 sequence reads CSASPLTVAEQYF.

In regard to this clone: The CDR3 end is not reached by the read, which stops 3 residues before it; the germline J gene fills it in. The gene calls are TRBV5-1 and TRBJ2-3; D may be TRBD1 (6 bases). Germline V gene lookup returns CDR1 SGHRS and CDR2 YFSETQ. The germline V and J ends were trimmed by 4 bases and 4 bases, with 10 bases remaining between them. This CDR3 has 13 amino acids. The sequenced CDR3 bases are TGCGCCAGCAGCACCGGACAGTCAGATACG. Amino acids: CASSTGQSDT. The full-length CDR3 reads as CASSTGQSDTQYF.

Worth noting for this clone: The CDR3 end lies 3 residues beyond the end of the read and is filled in from the germline J gene. The chain couples TRBV20-1 to TRBJ1-3; 8 nucleotides align to TRBD1. There are 17 residues in the CDR3. Trimming at V came to 0 bases and at J to 4 bases, leaving 11 bases not matched to a gene. CDR1 is DFQATT and CDR2 is SNEGSKA in the germline V gene (reference sequence). The CDR3 sequence is CSARDSGRTGFGNTIYF. The sequenced CDR3 bases are TGCAGTGCTAGAGACTCAGGGAGGACAGGGTTCGGAAACACC.

A word on this clone: An end of the junction differs from the germline gene, which may be a read error. With the read ending 3 residues before the CDR3 end, the germline J gene is used to fill in that end. J is TRBJ2-3 and V is TRBV18, with a tentative D call TRBD1 (6 bases). The CDR3 spans 15 residues. The germline V gene has CDR1 KGHSH and CDR2 LQKENI. Here the CDR3 reads CASSLSPGQNQPQYF. The CDR3 DNA, read in part, is TGTGCCAGTTCACTATCGCCGGGACAAAATCAGCCG.

Regarding this clone: The read stops 3 residues short of the end of the CDR3; the missing end is completed from the germline J gene. The J gene is TRBJ2-3, the V gene TRBV2, with TRBD1 matching over 9 bases. The CDR3 loop spans 12 amino acids. Germline-derived CDR1 and CDR2 are SNHLY and FYNNEI. Losses at the gene ends were 6 bases for V and 6 bases for J; bases not matched to a gene: 1. CDR3 protein: CASRDRGDTQYF. The CDR3 DNA, read in part, is TGTGCCAGCAGAGACAGGGGGGATACG.

Points on this clone: The read halts 3 residues ahead of the CDR3 end, with the missing end drawn from the germline J gene. J is TRBJ1-1 and V is TRBV7-9; 11 positions match TRBD1. There are 14 residues in the CDR3. Germline V gene lookup returns CDR1 SEHNR and CDR2 FQNEAQ (reference sequence). The trim removed 5 bases at V and 5 bases at J, leaving 4 bases unmatched. The covered CDR3 bases are TGTGCCAGCAGCGGACAGGGGGCGCAAACTGAA. Translating gives CASSGQGAQTE. The CDR3, in full, reads CASSGQGAQTEAFF.

For this clone: The CDR3 end falls 3 residues outside the read, so it is completed with the germline J gene. V usage is TRBV7-2 and J usage is TRBJ2-2; 7 positions agree with TRBD1. This CDR3 has 15 amino acids. Trimming at V came to 2 bases and at J to 5 bases, leaving 5 bases not matched to a gene. CDR1 and CDR2 (germline): SGHTA, FQGNSA. The CDR3 here is CASSLWGTETGELFF. The CDR3 bases that were read are TGTGCCAGCAGCTTATGGGGGACAGAAACCGGGGAG.